Presented here are 27 T cell receptor beta chains from one specimen sequenced in a study of T cells in Graves' hyperthyroidism and ophthalmopathy. Researchers took RNA transcripts and amplified the TCR beta CDR3 regions from them. The HTBI primer set drove a first-round RT-PCR of the TCR CDR3. TCRdb re-derived calls from the multiplex PCR reads in MiXCR, one entry per CDR3 protein. This repertoire shows approximately 490,000 distinct CDR3 sequences, 22% found once; its top ten account for approximately 49%. Sequenced input: blood. These receptors all stem from a woman aged 70-85 years with Graves' ophthalmopathy.

The chain uses TRBV27 and TRBJ2-7; 11 bases fit TRBD1. With 4 bases clipped from V and 4 bases from J, the junction kept 6 bases outside the gene matches. This CDR3 has 15 amino acids. Per the germline V gene, CDR1 is MNHEY and CDR2 is SMNVEV (reference sequence). DNA of the CDR3: TGTGCCAGCAGTTCGCGGGGACAGGGGGAATACGAGCAGTACTTC. Its translation is CASSSRGQGEYEQYF.

This sequence joins TRBV4-1 and TRBJ2-7; 10 bases align to TRBD2. V lost 5 bases and J lost 4; bases outside the gene matches: 11. The CDR3 runs 16 residues. Germline V gene data show CDR1 as MGHRA and CDR2 as YSYEKL. This chain's CDR3 is CASSYRPGLAAYEQYF. CDR3 coding DNA: TGCGCCAGCAGCTACCGACCCGGACTAGCGGCGTACGAGCAGTACTTC.

This clonotype was counted a few times. The genes are TRBV24-1 and TRBJ2-5; D is ambiguous. Trimming took off 4 bases at V and 3 bases at J, with 5 bases between the two ends. This CDR3 comprises 12 residues. Germline CDR1 is KGHDR and CDR2 is SFDVKD. The CDR3 coding sequence is TGTGCCACCAGTGACCAAAAAGAGACCCAGTACTTC. This encodes CATSDQKETQYF.

This clonotype has a handful of counts. This chain joins TRBV11-2 and TRBJ2-6; the D call may be TRBD1 or TRBD2 (5 bases each). Germline V gene data show CDR1 as SGHAT and CDR2 as FQNNGV. The V and J ends lost 4 bases and 0 bases respectively, with 19 bases between them. The CDR3 covers 19 residues. CDR3 residues: CASSSHWRQGRSGANVLTF. The DNA for the CDR3 is TGTGCCAGCAGCTCCCACTGGAGGCAGGGCCGCTCTGGGGCCAACGTCCTGACTTTC.

V and J are TRBV2 and TRBJ2-5, with TRBD2 matching 13 bases. J lost 2 bases, V lost 7 bases, and 4 bases had no gene match. The germline gives CDR1 SNHLY, CDR2 FYNNEI. CDR3 length: 15 amino acids. This CDR3 reads CASKLLAGGQETQYF. Written as DNA, the CDR3 is TGTGCCAGCAAGCTACTAGCGGGAGGGCAAGAGACCCAGTACTTC.

This clonotype was counted between two and nine times. This sequence joins TRBV6-5 and TRBJ1-1, with 7 positions matching TRBD1. The V segment lost 2 bases and the J segment 7 bases; nucleotides outside the gene matches: 7. The CDR3 is 14 residues long. The germline V gene has CDR1 MNHEY and CDR2 SVGAGI. CDR3 residues: CASSYATTGSEAFF. CDR3 DNA sequence: TGTGCCAGCAGTTACGCCACGACAGGGAGTGAAGCTTTCTTT.

This clonotype has a handful of counts. The chain combines TRBV12-3 or TRBV12-4 with TRBJ2-7, with D possibly TRBD2 on 6 matching bases. The CDR3 covers 12 residues. V shed 6 bases and J shed 7 bases, with 13 bases lying between them. DNA of the CDR3: TGTGCCAGCAGCCCACGGGGGTGGGAGCAGTACTTC. Amino acid sequence: CASSPRGWEQYF.

V is TRBV20-1 and J is TRBJ2-3; perhaps TRBD2 as D (6 bases). Trimming took 5 bases from V and 1 from J, leaving 16 bases between them. Germline CDR1 DFQATT, CDR2 SNEGSKA (reference sequence). CDR3 length: 15 amino acids. The CDR3 is CSARPGGGGTDTQYF. The CDR3 DNA reads TGCAGTGCTCGTCCCGGTGGCGGGGGCACAGATACGCAGTATTTT.

The chain carries TRBV9 and TRBJ1-6, with a weak D call TRBD1 (5 bases). Germline CDR1 is SGDLS and CDR2 is YYNGEE. The CDR3 covers 17 residues. Trimming removed 4 bases at V and 5 bases at J, with 19 bases between. The CDR3 region is CASSPRVGTGHNSPLHF. The CDR3 DNA is TGTGCCAGCAGCCCCCGTGTGGGGACCGGACATAATTCACCCCTCCACTTT.

CDR3 amino acids: CASSSQGGGFTEAFF. The CDR3 DNA reads TGTGCCAGCAGTTCGCAGGGGGGCGGGTTCACTGAAGCTTTCTTT. This chain joins TRBV2 and TRBJ1-1, with TRBD1 matching 7 bases. V shed 5 bases, J shed 4 bases, and the junction held 10 bases outside the gene matches. The germline CDR1 and CDR2 sequences are SNHLY and FYNNEI. This CDR3 contains 15 residues.

The gene calls are TRBV9 and TRBJ2-1; 8 bases are shared with TRBD1. Per germline, CDR1 SGDLS and CDR2 YYNGEE. This CDR3 has 16 amino acids. With 2 bases clipped from V and 9 bases from J, the junction kept 13 bases outside the gene matches. CDR3: CASSVEPGGNRGEQFF. The CDR3 DNA reads TGTGCCAGCAGCGTTGAACCAGGGGGCAATCGGGGTGAGCAGTTCTTC. Complete variable domain (other parts from reference TRBV9 and TRBJ2-1): DSGVTQTPKHLITATGQRVTLRCSPRSGDLSVYWYQQSLDQGLQFLIQYYNGEERAKGNILERFSAQQFPDLHSELNLSSLELGDSALYFCASSVEPGGNRGEQFFGPGTRLTVL.

This clonotype turned up a few times. The CDR3 loop reads CASSQQSSGTSTDTQYF. CDR3 coding DNA: TGTGCCAGCAGCCAACAGTCTAGCGGGACTAGCACAGATACGCAGTATTTT. The chain employs TRBV4-2 and TRBJ2-3; 9 bases line up with TRBD2. There are 17 residues in the CDR3. The germline V gene has CDR1 LGHNA and CDR2 YNFKEQ. After removal of 2 bases from V and 0 bases from J, the junction contained 6 bases not matched to a gene.

The chain combines TRBV7-9 with TRBJ2-5; the D call may be TRBD1 or TRBD2 (7 bases each). The V gene's germline CDR1 is SEHNR and CDR2 FQNEAQ (reference sequence). The ends were cut back, 7 bases at V and 6 bases at J, with 15 bases in the middle. The CDR3 sequence is 13 residues long. CDR3 amino acids: CASNGRGRKTQYF. CDR3 DNA sequence: TGTGCCAGCAATGGGAGGGGGCGAAAGACCCAGTACTTC.

J is TRBJ2-3 and V is TRBV27, with D maybe TRBD1 (6 bases). The CDR3 consists of 16 residues. V was trimmed by 6 bases and J by 1 base, leaving 17 bases between them. Germline V gene lookup returns CDR1 MNHEY and CDR2 SMNVEV (reference sequence). The CDR3 DNA is TGTGCCAGCAGAGCATCAGGACAGTATGGCACAGATACGCAGTATTTT. Amino acid sequence: CASRASGQYGTDTQYF.

As concerns this clonotype: One end of the junction varies from germline; a read error may be responsible. V is TRBV6-2 or TRBV6-3 and J is TRBJ1-5, with 7 bases matching TRBD1. Germline lookup yields CDR1 MNHEY and CDR2 SVGEGT. The CDR3 loop spans 15 amino acids. The CDR3 spells CASSSMGQQNQPRHF. DNA for the CDR3: TGTGCCAGCAGTTCCATGGGACAGCAAAATCAGCCCCGGCATTTT.

The V gene is TRBV6-1, the J gene TRBJ1-1, with 9 bases fitting TRBD1. The CDR3 contains 13 residues. Germline-derived CDR1 and CDR2 are MNHNS and SASEGT. The V segment lost 6 bases and the J segment 10 bases; nucleotides outside the gene matches: 9. CDR3 loop: CASRTTGGITAFF. CDR3 DNA: TGTGCCAGCAGAACAACAGGGGGCATAACAGCTTTCTTT.

In its sample, this clonotype was seen a few times. The chain has TRBV3-1 and TRBJ2-2; the D gene is possibly TRBD2 (5 bases). This CDR3 is 13 amino acids long. The germline V and J ends were trimmed by 8 bases and 4 bases, with 11 bases remaining between them. Looked up from germline, CDR1 is LGHDT and CDR2 is YNNKEL (reference sequence). This chain's CDR3 is CASLKEVTGELFF. The CDR3 nucleotides are TGTGCCAGCCTAAAGGAGGTCACCGGGGAGCTGTTTTTT.

This clonotype was counted between two and nine times. This rearrangement joins TRBV2 to TRBJ1-3; D ambiguous. CDR3 size: 14 residues. Trimming left V 6 bases short and J 0 bases short, with 9 bases between. Germline V gene sequence: CDR1 SNHLY, CDR2 FYNNEI. Here the CDR3 DNA reads TGTGCCAGCAGCGCTTTAAGCTCTGGAAACACCATATATTTT. Translated, it gives CASSALSSGNTIYF.

This clonotype was recorded a few times. The genes are TRBV20-1 and TRBJ2-3, with 10 bases that match TRBD2. The ends lost 1 base at V and 6 bases at J; junction bases unmatched: 4. Germline CDR1 is DFQATT and CDR2 is SNEGSKA (reference sequence). The CDR3 covers 14 residues. The CDR3 spells CSARGQREGDTQYF. The CDR3 DNA is TGCAGTGCTAGAGGGCAGCGGGAGGGTGATACGCAGTATTTT.

There are many counts of this clonotype. The V call is TRBV10-3, the J call TRBJ2-7; D call uncertain. Germline V gene lookup returns CDR1 ENHRY and CDR2 SYGVKD. V was pared by 3 bases and J by 2 bases, with 14 bases between. The CDR3 consists of 15 residues. The CDR3 reads CAISDNRLSTYEQYF. The CDR3 DNA sequence: TGTGCCATCAGTGATAACCGGCTAAGCACCTACGAGCAGTACTTC.

The chain is built from TRBV11-2 and TRBJ1-6; TRBD1 is a possible D gene (6 bases). This CDR3 comprises 15 residues. Germline V lookup: CDR1 SGHAT, CDR2 FQNNGV. The ends were cut back, 1 base at V and 10 bases at J, with 14 bases in the middle. The CDR3 region is CASSLVGQGRSPLHF. DNA of the CDR3: TGTGCCAGCAGCTTAGTGGGCCAGGGGCGATCACCCCTCCACTTT.

This clonotype was seen many times. The V call is TRBV11-2, the J call TRBJ2-1; either TRBD1 or TRBD2 may supply D (5 bases each). Germline CDR1 and CDR2: SGHAT and FQNNGV. V lost 0 bases and J 10 bases, leaving 16 bases between the germline ends. The CDR3 is made up of 15 amino acids. In DNA, the CDR3 is TGTGCCAGCAGCTTAGATCAGGGACCGTGGAAGGAGCAGTTCTTC. Translation gives CASSLDQGPWKEQFF.

This clonotype was recorded many times. The chain has TRBV28 and TRBJ2-7; 8 bases are shared with TRBD2. Looked up from germline, CDR1 is MDHEN and CDR2 is SYDVKM. This CDR3 region has 13 residues. Trimming removed 6 bases from V and 5 bases from J; junction bases left unmatched: 6. CDR3 DNA: TGTGCCAGCAGCTTCGGGGGGGGTAACGAGCAGTACTTC. This gives the protein CASSFGGGNEQYF.

There are a few counts of this clonotype. The chain joins TRBV3-1 to TRBJ1-2, with a possible D match to TRBD1 (6 bases). V was pared by 9 bases and J by 1 base, with 18 bases between. Germline loops: CDR1 LGHDT, CDR2 YNNKEL (reference sequence). This CDR3 spans 15 amino acids. Here the CDR3 reads CASATGTTFNYGYTF. Written as DNA, the CDR3 is TGTGCCAGTGCTACCGGGACAACTTTTAACTATGGCTACACCTTC.

The chain links TRBV28 to TRBJ2-1; perhaps TRBD1 as D (6 bases). The CDR3 is 15 amino acids. V lost 2 bases, J lost 4 bases, and 12 bases lay in between. CDR1 is MDHEN and CDR2 is SYDVKM in the germline V gene. CDR3 in DNA: TGTGCCAGCAGTTTAGAACAGGGTAAATACAATGAGCAGTTCTTC. Its protein is CASSLEQGKYNEQFF.

As for this clonotype: One end of the junction is discordant with germline, which a read error may explain. The chain carries TRBV30 and TRBJ1-1; D is undetermined. Germline V gives CDR1 GTSNPN, CDR2 SVGIG (reference sequence). The CDR3 runs to 17 residues. The CDR3 sequence: CAWSVMTSRRANAEAFF. The CDR3 bases are TGTGCCTGGAGTGTTATGACCTCGAGGAGGGCGAACGCTGAAGCTTTCTTT.

The J gene is TRBJ2-4, the V gene TRBV3-1; D is perhaps TRBD1 or TRBD2 (5 bases each). The germline V and J ends were trimmed by 2 bases and 3 bases, with 11 bases remaining between them. Germline V CDR1 and CDR2: LGHDT, YNNKEL (reference sequence). The CDR3 has 15 residues. The CDR3 here is CASSQPGADKNIQYF. CDR3 nucleotide sequence: TGTGCCAGCAGCCAACCCGGGGCTGACAAAAACATTCAGTACTTC. Combining the CDR3 with reference TRBV3-1 and TRBJ2-4 gives the whole variable domain DTAVSQTPKYLVTQMGNDKSIKCEQNLGHDTMYWYKQDSKKFLKIMFSYNNKELIINETVPNRFSPKSPDKAHLNLHINSLELGDSAVYFCASSQPGADKNIQYFGAGTRLSVL.